The clone carrying this T cell receptor beta chain was counted only a few times. For TCRbeta, the library was prepared with unique molecular identifiers. In TCRdb, the PCR reads were re-called with MiXCR into one record per CDR3 protein. The repertoire has a few hundred thousand distinct CDR3 sequences, 11% of them found once; the top ten carry 4.5% to 7%. The sample originates from a study of T-cell reconstitution after alpha-beta-depleted transplantation in children. The germline V gene has CDR1 SGDLS and CDR2 YYNGEE. V lost 3 bases and J lost 2, with 17 bases in between. This CDR3 contains 16 residues.

This clonotype was obtained from a human donor who donated a stem cell graft to a child with acute myeloid leukemia. This chain connects TRBV9 to TRBJ1-1; D unclear. This sample comprised PBMCs from the stem cell graft donor, obtained from the stem cell graft. CDR3 region: CASSAKSRTTNTEAFF. CDR3 sequence (DNA): TGTGCCAGCAGCGCCAAGTCCCGAACAACTAACACTGAAGCTTTCTTT.